A single sample gave rise to the 32 T cell receptor beta chains below, sequenced in a study of beta chain features in type 1 diabetes. Expressed TCRB transcripts were sequenced after all isolated RNA was converted to cDNA. Sequencing was performed with immunoSEQ multiplex PCR; in TCRdb, only in-frame clones are kept and a portion is missing. The table lists 200,000 to 250,000 clones, about a tenth of them singletons. The sample comprised central memory CD4+ T cells from blood. The receptors were sampled from a young man in good health.

This clone was recorded a few times. The chain is built from TRBV6-1 and TRBJ1-5; a possible D gene is TRBD1 (5 bases). The CDR3 is made up of 14 amino acids. V lost 6 bases and J lost 3, with 12 bases in between. Germline CDR1 reads MNHNS; CDR2 reads SASEGT. The DNA of the CDR3 is TGTGCCAGCAGCCTCTCAGGGACCAATCAGCCCCAGCATTTT. It yields the protein CASSLSGTNQPQHF.

V usage is TRBV6-5 and J usage is TRBJ1-1; 8 bases line up with TRBD1. V shed 6 bases, J shed 3 bases, and the junction held 6 bases outside the gene matches. CDR3 length: 14 amino acids. Germline V lookup: CDR1 MNHEY, CDR2 SVGAGI. CDR3 DNA: TGTGCCAGCAGACGAACGGACAGGGACACTGAAGCTTTCTTT. Residues: CASRRTDRDTEAFF.

The chain joins TRBV13 to TRBJ2-1; D gene uncertain. CDR3 length: 18 amino acids. The V and J ends lost 5 bases and 0 bases respectively, with 20 bases between them. The germline V gene has CDR1 PRHDT and CDR2 FYEKMQ (reference sequence). This CDR3 reads CASSPQWIASSSYNEQFF. Written as DNA, the CDR3 is TGTGCCAGCAGCCCCCAGTGGATCGCGAGTAGCTCCTACAATGAGCAGTTCTTC.

The chain uses TRBV7-2 and TRBJ2-5; no definite D call. From germline, CDR1 is SGHTA and CDR2 FQGNSA. The CDR3 contains 13 residues. V dropped 5 bases and J dropped 3 bases, with 10 bases sitting between them. CDR3: CASSAIREETQYF. The CDR3 DNA reads TGTGCCAGCAGCGCTATTAGGGAAGAGACCCAGTACTTC.

This clone was seen more than once but under ten times. This sample also contains other DNA sequences that code for the same CDR3. The chain links TRBV29-1 to TRBJ1-2, with D tentatively TRBD1 (5 bases). Germline assignment: CDR1 SQVTM and CDR2 ANQGSEA. Trimming removed 1 base at V and 12 bases at J, with 12 bases between. This CDR3 has 11 residues. CDR3 protein: CSVEAWGGHTF. In DNA form, the CDR3 reads TGCAGCGTTGAAGCCTGGGGCGGCCACACCTTC.

V gene TRBV14 combines with J gene TRBJ2-1; a possible D gene is TRBD2 (6 bases). The germline V gene encodes CDR1 SGHDN and CDR2 FVKESK. The germline V and J ends were trimmed by 4 bases and 7 bases, with 17 bases remaining between them. CDR3 length: 15 residues. The chain's CDR3 is CASSPVLGGENEQFF. CDR3 in DNA: TGTGCCAGCAGCCCTGTTCTGGGGGGAGAAAATGAGCAGTTCTTC.

This sequence joins TRBV4-2 and TRBJ1-2, with D unresolved. CDR3 size: 13 residues. V lost 0 bases and J lost 7, with 9 bases in between. Per the germline V gene, CDR1 is LGHNA and CDR2 is YNFKEQ. The CDR3 bases are TGTGCCAGCAGCCAAGAACGGTTCGGTGGCTACACCTTC. As protein: CASSQERFGGYTF.

This clone was picked up many times. The sample holds other DNA sequences that translate to the same CDR3. CDR3 DNA sequence: TGTGCCAGCAGCTTATGGCTAGCGGGGGAGTACAATGAGCAGTTCTTC. It is translated as CASSLWLAGEYNEQFF. The V gene is TRBV7-9, the J gene TRBJ2-1; 10 bases fit TRBD2. Trimming took 2 bases from V and 4 from J; bases not matched to a gene: 5. Looked up from germline, CDR1 is SEHNR and CDR2 is FQNEAQ (reference sequence). CDR3 size: 16 residues.

This rearrangement joins TRBV28 to TRBJ2-5; D unresolved. Germline lookup yields CDR1 MDHEN and CDR2 SYDVKM. Trimming left V 5 bases short and J 1 base short, with 5 bases between. The CDR3 is 12 amino acids. CDR3 in amino acids: CASSIAQETQYF. The CDR3 nucleotides read TGTGCCAGCAGTATCGCCCAAGAGACCCAGTACTTC.

The chain couples TRBV18 to TRBJ2-1, with D tentatively TRBD2 (6 bases). Germline V lookup: CDR1 KGHSH, CDR2 LQKENI. Trimming shortened V by 6 bases and J by 4 bases, and 10 bases separated the two germline ends. CDR3 length: 13 amino acids. The CDR3 sequence: CASSRGLYNEQFF. CDR3 DNA: TGTGCCAGCTCTCGGGGACTGTACAATGAGCAGTTCTTC.

V is TRBV18 and J is TRBJ2-1; 8 bases are shared with TRBD2. V trimming: 3 bases; J trimming: 9 bases; junction bases outside the gene matches: 16. The CDR3 contains 17 residues. Germline assignment: CDR1 KGHSH and CDR2 LQKENI. CDR3 DNA sequence: TGTGCCAGCTCACCCCGATTGAACGTGGGTAGCGGGATTGAGCAGTTCTTC. Residues: CASSPRLNVGSGIEQFF.

This clone turned up a few times. The chain joins TRBV7-8 to TRBJ1-4; D is undetermined. V was pared by 5 bases and J by 8 bases, with 12 bases between. CDR1 SGHVS and CDR2 FQNEAQ come from the germline V gene. The CDR3 is 13 amino acids. CDR3 bases: TGTGCCAGCAGCCCGAGAGGGAGCGAAAAACTGTTTTTT. Translating gives CASSPRGSEKLFF.

This clone was picked up a small number of times. CDR3 residues: CASSQSYGGTASSTDTQYF. DNA for the CDR3: TGCGCCAGCAGCCAGAGTTACGGCGGGACAGCCTCTAGCACAGATACGCAGTATTTT. The V call is TRBV4-3, the J call TRBJ2-3; TRBD1 might be the D (7 bases). Trimming took off 3 bases at V and 0 bases at J, with 22 bases between the two ends. Germline-derived CDR1 and CDR2 are LGHNA and YSLEER. The CDR3 loop spans 19 amino acids.

This chain uses TRBV7-7 with TRBJ2-2, with a weak D call TRBD2 (6 bases). Trimming stripped 0 bases from V and 7 bases from J, with 12 bases between. This CDR3 is built from 15 residues. The germline V gene encodes CDR1 SSHAT and CDR2 FNYEAQ (reference sequence). The CDR3: CASSLAGGGDGELFF. The CDR3 DNA sequence: TGTGCCAGCAGCTTAGCGGGCGGCGGGGACGGGGAGCTGTTTTTT. Full variable domain (missing parts from reference TRBV7-7 and TRBJ2-2): GAGVSQSPRYKVTKRGQDVTLRCDPISSHATLYWYQQALGQGPEFLTYFNYEAQPDKSGLPSDRFSAERPEGSISTLTIQRTEQRDSAMYRCASSLAGGGDGELFFGEGSRLTVL.

This clone was counted between two and nine times. This chain joins TRBV11-2 and TRBJ2-4; the D gene is possibly TRBD1 (7 bases). This CDR3 has 17 residues. CDR1 and CDR2 (germline): SGHAT, FQNNGV. Trimming removed 5 bases at V and 1 base at J, with 18 bases between. CDR3: CASSSMEGARAKNIQYF. The CDR3 DNA reads as TGTGCCAGCAGCAGCATGGAGGGGGCACGGGCCAAAAACATTCAGTACTTC.

There are a few counts of this clone. The J gene is TRBJ2-3, the V gene TRBV25-1; no clear D gene. Germline-derived CDR1 and CDR2 are MGHDK and SYGVNS. V gave up 1 base and J gave up 3 bases, with 8 bases separating them. The CDR3 length is 14 residues. The CDR3 region is CASSESLPTDTQYF. The CDR3 region has the DNA TGTGCCAGCAGTGAATCTCTCCCGACAGATACGCAGTATTTT.

This chain uses TRBV30 with TRBJ2-1, with D possibly being TRBD1 (5 bases). Trimming removed 1 base from V and 8 bases from J, with 9 bases in between. Germline V gives CDR1 GTSNPN, CDR2 SVGIG (reference sequence). The CDR3 loop spans 12 amino acids. The CDR3 sequence is CAWSGLGDEQFF. The CDR3 nucleotides read TGTGCCTGGAGTGGGCTAGGGGATGAGCAGTTCTTC.

V and J are TRBV5-1 and TRBJ2-5, with 8 bases fitting TRBD2. Trimming at V came to 4 bases and at J to 3 bases, leaving 5 bases not matched to a gene. The germline gives CDR1 SGHRS, CDR2 YFSETQ. CDR3 length: 14 amino acids. The CDR3 region is CASSPGGAEETQYF. DNA of the CDR3: TGCGCCAGCAGCCCCGGGGGGGCGGAAGAGACCCAGTACTTC.

This clone was counted a few times. This sample includes further DNA sequences coding for the same CDR3. This chain uses TRBV7-8 with TRBJ1-1; D gene uncertain. V was trimmed by 2 bases and J by 1 base, leaving 8 bases between them. The CDR3 loop spans 14 amino acids. CDR1 is SGHVS, CDR2 FQNEAQ, per germline. The CDR3 loop is CASSLSRGNTEAFF. CDR3 nucleotides: TGTGCCAGCAGCTTATCGAGAGGGAACACTGAAGCTTTCTTT.

The genes are TRBV7-2 and TRBJ2-1, with 12 bases that match TRBD2. Germline loops: CDR1 SGHTA, CDR2 FQGNSA. V lost 3 bases to trimming and J lost 0 bases; unmatched junction nucleotides: 6. CDR3 length: 18 amino acids. The CDR3 region has the DNA TGTGCCAGCAGCTTTGGACTAGCGGGGCGGAGCTCCTACAATGAGCAGTTCTTC. Amino acids: CASSFGLAGRSSYNEQFF. Together with reference TRBV7-2 and TRBJ2-1, the CDR3 gives the full variable domain: GAGVSQSPSNKVTEKGKDVELRCDPISGHTALYWYRQSLGQGLEFLIYFQGNSAPDKSGLPSDRFSAERTGGSVSTLTIQRTQQEDSAVYLCASSFGLAGRSSYNEQFFGPGTRLTVL.

The V call is TRBV25-1, the J call TRBJ1-1, with D possibly being TRBD1 (5 bases). Germline CDR1 and CDR2: MGHDK and SYGVNS. V was cut by 5 bases and J by 8 bases, with 6 bases left in between. The length of the CDR3 is 10 residues. The CDR3 sequence: CASSWGEAFF. DNA of the CDR3: TGTGCCAGCAGTTGGGGGGAAGCTTTCTTT.

In this sample, this clone turned up a few times. The gene calls are TRBV10-3 and TRBJ2-5; possible D gene TRBD1, 5 bases. The V end was cut by 2 bases, the J end by 2 bases, with 9 bases between. Germline-derived CDR1 and CDR2 are ENHRY and SYGVKD. This CDR3 is 14 amino acids long. In DNA, the CDR3 is TGTGCCATCAGTGAGGGGGCAGCACAAGAGACCCAGTACTTC. It translates to CAISEGAAQETQYF.

This clone was picked up a small number of times. The V call is TRBV7-9, the J call TRBJ2-1, with 9 bases fitting TRBD2. The germline CDR1 and CDR2 sequences are SEHNR and FQNEAQ (reference sequence). V shed 6 bases, J shed 5 bases, and the junction held 8 bases outside the gene matches. The CDR3 runs 15 residues. CDR3 sequence: CASSQRASGDNEQFF. CDR3 DNA: TGTGCCAGCAGTCAGAGGGCTAGCGGGGACAATGAGCAGTTCTTC.

This clone was seen at least ten times. The chain has TRBV6-1 and TRBJ1-2, with D tentatively TRBD1 (6 bases). The CDR3 totals 13 residues. The germline V gene encodes CDR1 MNHNS and CDR2 SASEGT. The V and J ends lost 2 bases and 5 bases respectively, with 9 bases between them. CDR3 bases: TGTGCCAGCAGTGAAACAGGGCGGTATGGCTACACCTTC. It is translated as CASSETGRYGYTF.

In this sample, this clone turned up a few times. This chain joins TRBV20-1 and TRBJ2-5; D unresolved. The J call may not be correct, given that the DNA end is closer to TRBJ2-7. The CDR3 runs to 11 residues. Germline CDR1 DFQATT, CDR2 SNEGSKA (reference sequence). Here the CDR3 reads CSAMLAYEQYF. CDR3 nucleotides: TGCAGTGCTATGTTAGCCTACGAGCAGTACTTC.

This clone was detected only a few times. This chain joins TRBV4-1 and TRBJ2-5; D gene unclear. V was trimmed by 4 bases and J by 5 bases, leaving 20 bases between them. The CDR3 totals 16 residues. The germline V gene has CDR1 MGHRA and CDR2 YSYEKL. The chain's CDR3 is CASSPPILLSPETQYF. In nucleotides, the CDR3 is TGCGCCAGCAGCCCCCCAATTCTTCTTTCGCCGGAGACCCAGTACTTC.

The genes are TRBV30 and TRBJ2-1; D is undetermined. V was trimmed by 3 bases and J by 0 bases, leaving 9 bases between them. CDR3 length: 14 amino acids. Germline V lookup: CDR1 GTSNPN, CDR2 SVGIG (reference sequence). CDR3 bases: TGTGCCTGGAGGTCATTGAGCTCCTACAATGAGCAGTTCTTC. It codes for CAWRSLSSYNEQFF.

This clone was seen more than once but under ten times. The chain combines TRBV5-1 with TRBJ1-1, with 7 bases that match TRBD1. Trimming removed 1 base from V and 3 bases from J; junction bases left unmatched: 3. Germline CDR1 and CDR2: SGHRS and YFSETQ. The CDR3 contains 14 residues. CDR3 nucleotides: TGCGCCAGCAGCTTGCTCCAGGGGGACACTGAAGCTTTCTTT. This codes for CASSLLQGDTEAFF.

The chain is built from TRBV2 and TRBJ2-7; 9 bases are a match to TRBD1. The CDR3 spans 13 residues. The germline gives CDR1 SNHLY, CDR2 FYNNEI. Trimming took 6 bases from V and 6 from J; bases not matched to a gene: 6. The CDR3 sequence: CASSGDRESEQYF. The CDR3 DNA is TGTGCCAGCAGCGGGGACAGGGAGAGCGAGCAGTACTTC.

This clone was counted ten times or more. The chain joins TRBV7-9 to TRBJ1-3; D is unclear. Germline CDR1 and CDR2: SEHNR and FQNEAQ (reference sequence). The germline V and J ends were trimmed by 3 bases and 1 base, with 4 bases remaining between them. CDR3 length: 13 amino acids. CDR3 coding DNA: TGTGCCAGCAGCTTCCCATCTGGAAACACCATATATTTT. Its protein product is CASSFPSGNTIYF.

The chain couples TRBV27 to TRBJ2-7, with TRBD2 matching 10 bases. V lost 5 bases to trimming and J lost 1 base; unmatched junction nucleotides: 5. CDR1 and CDR2 (germline): MNHEY, SMNVEV (reference sequence). The CDR3 is made up of 15 amino acids. CDR3 protein: CASSPLAGGSYEQYF. The CDR3 DNA is TGTGCCAGCAGTCCCTTAGCGGGAGGATCCTACGAGCAGTACTTC.

In its sample, this clone was seen a few times. The rearrangement links TRBV10-3 to TRBJ2-1; 9 bases line up with TRBD2. Germline V gene sequence: CDR1 ENHRY, CDR2 SYGVKD. The CDR3 spans 17 residues. J was trimmed by 6 bases and V by 3 bases; bases with no gene match: 12. CDR3 region: CAISEGLAGNKVNEQFF. DNA for the CDR3: TGTGCCATCAGTGAAGGGCTAGCGGGAAACAAAGTCAATGAGCAGTTCTTC.